The source of this T cell receptor (beta chain) is a study of blood T cell repertoires in COVID-19. About the study: Collection of acute and convalescent COVID-19 samples took place in the United States, Italy and Spain.

V was clipped by 1 base and J by 5 bases; unmatched bases: 2. CDR3 length: 16 residues. From germline, CDR1 is LNHDA and CDR2 SQIVND (reference sequence). Per the original methods: Reference gene primer amplification in the assay estimated nucleated cell counts. Produced via immunoSEQ multiplex PCR; TCRdb's table is partial and in-frame only. V and J calls and clone size come straight from that table; D and trimming were deduced from the DNA. In the table there are 200,000 to 250,000 clones, approximately 75% of which are singletons. Living in 24 US areas, the participants were between roughly 18 and 90 years of age. For recovered donors of Cohort 3, there were two negative PCRs, clearance, or symptom resolution.

The source material was PBMCs or T cells enriched from blood (not recorded which). The origin of this receptor is a man between 35 and 55 years old who had recovered from COVID-19. The chain couples TRBV19 to TRBJ2-5; 15 bases match TRBD2. CDR3 nucleotides: TGTGCCAGTAGTATAGGGACTAGCGGGAGGGGTGAGACCCAGTACTTC. Translating gives CASSIGTSGRGETQYF.